Listed here are 5 T cell receptor beta chains from one sample, sequenced in a study of blood T cell repertoires in COVID-19. The assay was immunoSEQ multiplex PCR, and TCRdb's table has in-frame clones only and misses some. The sample has some 250,000 clones; roughly 85% are singletons. Source material: peripheral blood. All receptors come from a young woman with acute or convalescent COVID-19.

A few counts support this clone. CDR3 coding DNA: TGTGCCAGCAGCTTATTCGACAGTCTCTCCTACGAGCAGTACTTC. Amino acids: CASSLFDSLSYEQYF. V is TRBV7-6 and J is TRBJ2-7; D might be TRBD1 (5 bases). Trimming took 2 bases from V and 0 from J, leaving 11 bases between them. Germline V gene lookup returns CDR1 SGHVS and CDR2 FNYEAQ. The CDR3 is made up of 15 amino acids.

The V and J genes are TRBV27 and TRBJ2-7; 7 nucleotides line up with TRBD1. Unmatched junction bases numbered 8, after V lost 8 bases and J lost 1 base. The CDR3 covers 14 residues. CDR1 MNHEY and CDR2 SMNVEV come from the germline V gene (reference sequence). CDR3 DNA: TGTGCCAGCGCAACGCCGGGACAGTCCTACGAGCAGTACTTC. This encodes CASATPGQSYEQYF.

The chain carries TRBV11-3 and TRBJ2-1; the D gene is possibly TRBD1 (7 bases). The CDR3 runs to 16 residues. The germline CDR1 and CDR2 sequences are SGHNT and YENEEA. V was clipped by 1 base and J by 2 bases, with 12 bases between them. CDR3 DNA sequence: TGTGCCAGCAGCTTAGCTCAGGGGGGTACCTACAATGAGCAGTTCTTC. Residues: CASSLAQGGTYNEQFF.

The rearrangement uses TRBV6-6 and TRBJ1-4; weak D call: TRBD1 (6 bases). The CDR3 loop spans 14 amino acids. CDR1 MNHNY and CDR2 SVGAGI come from the germline V gene (reference sequence). V dropped 10 bases and J dropped 6 bases, with 18 bases sitting between them. The CDR3 nucleotides are TGTGCCACGTCCCCGGGAGGGGGTTATGAAAAACTGTTTTTT. Protein: CATSPGGGYEKLFF.

The chain carries TRBV7-6 and TRBJ2-1; D might be TRBD2 (5 bases). Trimming took 5 bases from V and 5 from J, leaving 25 bases between them. The CDR3 runs to 18 residues. The germline CDR1 and CDR2 sequences are SGHVS and FNYEAQ. The CDR3 loop reads CASSPFRGAAILNNEQFF. CDR3 bases: TGTGCCAGCAGCCCCTTTCGGGGAGCTGCAATACTTAACAATGAGCAGTTCTTC.